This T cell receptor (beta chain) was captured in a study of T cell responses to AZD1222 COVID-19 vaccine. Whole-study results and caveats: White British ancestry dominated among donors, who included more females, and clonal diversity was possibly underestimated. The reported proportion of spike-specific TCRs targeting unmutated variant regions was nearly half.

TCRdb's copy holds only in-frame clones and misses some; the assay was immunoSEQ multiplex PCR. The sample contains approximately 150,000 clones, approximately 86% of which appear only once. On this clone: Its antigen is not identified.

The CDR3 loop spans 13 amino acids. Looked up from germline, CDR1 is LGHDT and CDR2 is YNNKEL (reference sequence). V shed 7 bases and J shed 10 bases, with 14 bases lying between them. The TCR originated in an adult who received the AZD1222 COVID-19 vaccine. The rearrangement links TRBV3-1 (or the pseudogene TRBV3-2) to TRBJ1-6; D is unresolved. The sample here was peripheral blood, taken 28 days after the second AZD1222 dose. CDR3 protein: CASTLREGSPLHF. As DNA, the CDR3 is TGTGCCAGCACCCTCCGGGAAGGATCACCCCTCCACTTT.